The clone carrying this T cell receptor (beta chain) was detected only once. V was pared by 0 bases and J by 8 bases, with 3 bases of the junction left unmatched. CDR1 is LGHNA and CDR2 is YSLEER in the germline V gene. The CDR3 totals 15 residues. The data were produced by immunoSEQ multiplex PCR, yet TCRdb's version contains in-frame clones alone and is incomplete. Here the sample spans tens of thousands of clones, about 92% being singletons. The data derive from a study of OX40 agonist ivuxolimab in advanced cancers. Sequencing was performed on CD4+ or CD8+ T cells sorted from blood, taken in a trial of the OX40 agonist ivuxolimab. The chain is built from TRBV4-3 and TRBJ2-1; 11 bases align to TRBD2. The TCR sequence derives from an adult with an advanced solid tumor such as melanoma, head and neck, liver or kidney cancer. CDR3 amino acids: CASSQDSGRADEQFF. CDR3 DNA: TGCGCCAGCAGCCAAGATAGCGGGAGGGCCGATGAGCAGTTCTTC.